This is a list of T cell receptor beta chains from one sample in a study of T cell changes during pregnancy in multiple sclerosis. Some clones are missing from TCRdb's copy, which holds only in-frame ones; the method was immunoSEQ multiplex PCR. The sample includes around 88,000 clones, 90% to 95% of them seen just once. The sample consisted of peripheral blood, taken in the first trimester of pregnancy. These receptors all come from a female donor with multiple sclerosis, enrolled in a pregnancy study. The CDR3 runs from the conserved cysteine through the conserved F or W. Fields, in order: J gene, clone size, CDR3 length, V gene, D gene, CDR3 DNA, CDR3 protein. The D gene is left open where the match is weak. Clone size appears in some rows only: once, few, many, or a class for an expanded clone.

TRBJ1-1 - 16 TRBV6-5 - TGTGCCAGCAGTTACCTCCCAGGAGGGTGGAACACTGAAGCTTTCTTT CASSYLPGGWNTEAFF
TRBJ2-1 - 15 TRBV7-3 - TGTGCCAGCAGCCGGGACTTTGGGAACTACAATGAGCAGTTCTTC CASSRDFGNYNEQFF
TRBJ2-1 - 15 TRBV4-1 TRBD2 TGCGCCAGCAGCCAATGGGACTACGAGAAAATTGAGCAGTTCTTC CASSQWDYEKIEQFF
TRBJ2-1 - 15 TRBV5-4 TRBD2 TGTGCCAGCAGCTCCGGGACTAGCGGGGGGCAGGTGCAGTTCTTC CASSSGTSGGQVQFF
TRBJ2-1 - 15 TRBV7-3 - TGTGCCAGCAGCTTAAGAGTAGAGGCCTACAATGAGCAGTTCTTC CASSLRVEAYNEQFF
TRBJ2-7 - 17 TRBV29-1 TRBD1 TGCAGCGTTGACCAGGACAGGGAGTGTTGTTTAAGCTACGAGCAGTACTTC CSVDQDRECCLSYEQYF
TRBJ2-7 - 16 TRBV27 - TGTGCCAGCAGCTATAGAGGTTCCCCCCCTGGCGGGAAGCAGTACTTC CASSYRGSPPGGKQYF
TRBJ1-2 - 14 TRBV7-8 - TGTGCCAGCAGCTTAGTGGGCAGTAGTTTTGGCTACACCTTC CASSLVGSSFGYTF
TRBJ1-6 - 14 TRBV5-1 TRBD1 TGCGCCAGCAGCACGGGACAGGGGAAATCACCCCTCCACTTT CASSTGQGKSPLHF
TRBJ2-3 - 16 TRBV9 - TGTGCCAGCAGCGGCCATGGGGACTCCCCCTTTGGGACGCAGTATTTT CASSGHGDSPFGTQYF
TRBJ1-2 - 15 TRBV28 - TGTGCCAGCAGTTTCGGCAGGGGTACGAACTATGGCTACACCTTC CASSFGRGTNYGYTF
TRBJ2-7 - 14 TRBV6-6 - TGTGCCAGCAGTTACGCGGAGGGAGGAGGCGAGCAGTACTTC CASSYAEGGGEQYF
TRBJ2-2 few 15 TRBV6-4 TRBD2 TGTGCCAGCAGTGACGGACTAGCGAACACCGGGGAGCTGTTTTTT CASSDGLANTGELFF
TRBJ1-1 - 14 TRBV2 TRBD1 TGTGCCAGCAGCGACAGGGGTATGAACACTGAAGCTTTCTTT CASSDRGMNTEAFF
TRBJ2-2 - 14 TRBV6-1 - TGTGCCAGCAGTAGCGGCCTTAACACCGGGGAGCTGTTTTTT CASSSGLNTGELFF
TRBJ1-1 - 15 TRBV2 - TGTGCCAGCAGTGAATACCGCGGGATGAACACTGAAGCTTTCTTT CASSEYRGMNTEAFF